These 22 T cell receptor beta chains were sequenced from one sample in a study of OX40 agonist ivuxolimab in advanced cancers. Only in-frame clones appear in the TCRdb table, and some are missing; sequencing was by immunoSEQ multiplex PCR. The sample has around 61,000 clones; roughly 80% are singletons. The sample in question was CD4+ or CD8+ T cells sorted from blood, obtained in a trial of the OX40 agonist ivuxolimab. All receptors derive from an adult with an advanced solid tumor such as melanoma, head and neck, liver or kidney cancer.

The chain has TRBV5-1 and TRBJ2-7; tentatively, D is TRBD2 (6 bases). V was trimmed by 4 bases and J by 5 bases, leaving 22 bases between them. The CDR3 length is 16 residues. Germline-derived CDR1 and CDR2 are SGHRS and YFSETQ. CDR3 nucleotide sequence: TGCGCCAGCAGCGTTGGCGGGGAGCGGAGGGTCGACGAGCAGTACTTC. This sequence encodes CASSVGGERRVDEQYF.

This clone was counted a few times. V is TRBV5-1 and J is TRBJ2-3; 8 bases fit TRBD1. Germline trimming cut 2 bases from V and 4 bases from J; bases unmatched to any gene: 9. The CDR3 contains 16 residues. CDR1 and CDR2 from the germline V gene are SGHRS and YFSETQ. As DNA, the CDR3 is TGCGCCAGCAGCTTACAGGGGGTCCTTGAATCAGATACGCAGTATTTT. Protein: CASSLQGVLESDTQYF.

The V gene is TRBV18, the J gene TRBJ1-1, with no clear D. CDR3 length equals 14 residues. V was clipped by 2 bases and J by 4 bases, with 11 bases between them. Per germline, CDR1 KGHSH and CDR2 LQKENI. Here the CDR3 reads CASSPRSGSTEAFF. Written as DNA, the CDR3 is TGTGCCAGCTCACCAAGGTCTGGGAGCACTGAAGCTTTCTTT.

The CDR3 loop reads CASSYTSGANTDTQYF. CDR3 in DNA: TGTGCCAGCAGCTACACTAGCGGGGCGAACACAGATACGCAGTATTTT. This chain links TRBV4-2 with TRBJ2-3; 10 nucleotides line up with TRBD2. CDR1 and CDR2 from the germline V gene are LGHNA and YNFKEQ. The CDR3 consists of 16 residues. The V gene end was trimmed by 5 bases and the J gene end by 2 bases; junction bases not matched to a gene: 7.

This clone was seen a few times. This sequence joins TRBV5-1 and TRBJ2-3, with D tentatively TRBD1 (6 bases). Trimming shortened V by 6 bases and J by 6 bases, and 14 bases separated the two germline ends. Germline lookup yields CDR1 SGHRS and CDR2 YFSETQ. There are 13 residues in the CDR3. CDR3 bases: TGCGCCAGCAACAGGGACGGCGAGGATACGCAGTATTTT. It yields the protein CASNRDGEDTQYF.

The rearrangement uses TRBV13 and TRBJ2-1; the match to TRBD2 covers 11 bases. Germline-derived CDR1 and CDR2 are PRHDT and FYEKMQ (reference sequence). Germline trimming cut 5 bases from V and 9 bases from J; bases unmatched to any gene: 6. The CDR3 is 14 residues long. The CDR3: CASSSSGRAAEQFF. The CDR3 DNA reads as TGTGCCAGCAGCAGTAGCGGGAGGGCCGCTGAGCAGTTCTTC.

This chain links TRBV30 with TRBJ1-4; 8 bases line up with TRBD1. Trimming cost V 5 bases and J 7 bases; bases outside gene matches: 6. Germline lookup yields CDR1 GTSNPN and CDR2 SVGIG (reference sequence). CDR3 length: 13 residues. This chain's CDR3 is CAWAAGGFEKLFF. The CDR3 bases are TGTGCCTGGGCGGCAGGGGGCTTTGAAAAACTGTTTTTT. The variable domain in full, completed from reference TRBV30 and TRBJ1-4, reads SQTIHQWPATLVQPVGSPLSLECTVEGTSNPNLYWYRQAAGRGLQLLFYSVGIGQISSEVPQNLSASRPQDRQFILSSKKLLLSDSGFYLCAWAAGGFEKLFFGSGTQLSVL.

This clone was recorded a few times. CDR3 residues: CASSPRSGGDTYEQYF. The CDR3 DNA is TGTGCCAGCTCACCAAGGTCGGGAGGAGACACCTACGAGCAGTACTTC. The J gene is TRBJ2-7, the V gene TRBV18, with TRBD2 identical over 7 bases. This CDR3 contains 16 residues. Germline V gene lookup returns CDR1 KGHSH and CDR2 LQKENI. The trim removed 2 bases at V and 2 bases at J, leaving 9 bases unmatched.

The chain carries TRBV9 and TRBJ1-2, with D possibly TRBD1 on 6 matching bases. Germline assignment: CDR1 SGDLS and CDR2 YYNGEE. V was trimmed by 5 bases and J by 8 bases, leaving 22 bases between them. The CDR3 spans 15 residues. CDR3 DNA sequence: TGTGCCAGCAGGGGGGAGCACAGGGATCGGCGGGGCTACACCTTC. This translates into CASRGEHRDRRGYTF.

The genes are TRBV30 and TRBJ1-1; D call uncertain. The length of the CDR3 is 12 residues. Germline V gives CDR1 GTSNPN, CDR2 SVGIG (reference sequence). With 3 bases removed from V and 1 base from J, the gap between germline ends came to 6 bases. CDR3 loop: CAWRSWNTEAFF. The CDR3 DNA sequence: TGTGCCTGGAGATCCTGGAACACTGAAGCTTTCTTT.

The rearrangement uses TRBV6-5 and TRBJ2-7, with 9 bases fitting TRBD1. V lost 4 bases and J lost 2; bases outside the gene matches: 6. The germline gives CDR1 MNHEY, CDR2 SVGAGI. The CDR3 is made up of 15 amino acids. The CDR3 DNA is TGTGCCAGCAGTTCCGCGGGGACAGGGACCTACGAGCAGTACTTC. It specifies CASSSAGTGTYEQYF.

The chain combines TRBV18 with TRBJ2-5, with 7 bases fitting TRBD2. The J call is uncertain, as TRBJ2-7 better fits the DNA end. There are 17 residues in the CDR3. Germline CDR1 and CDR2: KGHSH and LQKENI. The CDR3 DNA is TGTGCCAGCTCACCCGGCCCGGGCGGGGGAGGAGGCTACGAGCAGTACTTC. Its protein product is CASSPGPGGGGGYEQYF.

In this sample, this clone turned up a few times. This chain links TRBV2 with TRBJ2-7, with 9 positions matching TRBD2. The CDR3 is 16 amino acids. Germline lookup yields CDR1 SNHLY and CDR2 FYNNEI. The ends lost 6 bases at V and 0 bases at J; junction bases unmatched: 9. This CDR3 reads CASSSPLGLASYEQYF. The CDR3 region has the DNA TGTGCCAGCAGCTCCCCCCTGGGACTAGCCTCCTACGAGCAGTACTTC.

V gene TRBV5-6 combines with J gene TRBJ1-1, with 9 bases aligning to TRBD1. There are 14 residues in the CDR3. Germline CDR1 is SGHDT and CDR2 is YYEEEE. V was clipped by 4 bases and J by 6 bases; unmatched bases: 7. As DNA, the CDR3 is TGTGCCAGCAGCCCCTACAGGGGGCTTGCTGAAGCTTTCTTT. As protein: CASSPYRGLAEAFF.

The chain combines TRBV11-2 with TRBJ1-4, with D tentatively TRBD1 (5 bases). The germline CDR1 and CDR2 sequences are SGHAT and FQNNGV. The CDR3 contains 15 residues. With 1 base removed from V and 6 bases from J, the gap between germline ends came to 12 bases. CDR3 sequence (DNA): TGTGCCAGCAGCTTAGTGCGAGGAGGGGATGAAAAACTGTTTTTT. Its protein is CASSLVRGGDEKLFF.

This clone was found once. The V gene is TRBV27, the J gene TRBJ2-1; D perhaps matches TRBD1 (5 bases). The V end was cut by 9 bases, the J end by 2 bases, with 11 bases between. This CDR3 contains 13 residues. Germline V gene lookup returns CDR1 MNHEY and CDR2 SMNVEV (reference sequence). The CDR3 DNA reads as TGTGCCAGTACAGGCCCCCCCTACAATGAGCAGTTCTTC. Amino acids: CASTGPPYNEQFF.

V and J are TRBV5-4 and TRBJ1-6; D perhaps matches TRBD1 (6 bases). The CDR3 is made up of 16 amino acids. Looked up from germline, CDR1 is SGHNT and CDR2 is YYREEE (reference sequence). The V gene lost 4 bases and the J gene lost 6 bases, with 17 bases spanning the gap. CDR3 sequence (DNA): TGTGCCAGCAGCGGTGGGGCAACAGGGCTTAATTCACCCCTCCACTTT. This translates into CASSGGATGLNSPLHF.

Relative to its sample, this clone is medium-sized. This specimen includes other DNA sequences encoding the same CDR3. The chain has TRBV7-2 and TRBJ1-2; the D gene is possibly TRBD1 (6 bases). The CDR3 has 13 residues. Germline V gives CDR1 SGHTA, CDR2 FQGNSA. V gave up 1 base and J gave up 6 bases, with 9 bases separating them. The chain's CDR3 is CASSLVGGNGYTF. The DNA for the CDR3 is TGTGCCAGCAGCTTAGTAGGGGGGAATGGCTACACCTTC.

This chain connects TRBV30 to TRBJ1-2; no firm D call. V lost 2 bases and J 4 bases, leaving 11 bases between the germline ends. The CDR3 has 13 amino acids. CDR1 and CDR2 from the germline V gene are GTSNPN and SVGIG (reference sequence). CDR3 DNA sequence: TGTGCCTGGAGTAGCCGCCGAATCTATGGCTACACCTTC. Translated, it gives CAWSSRRIYGYTF.

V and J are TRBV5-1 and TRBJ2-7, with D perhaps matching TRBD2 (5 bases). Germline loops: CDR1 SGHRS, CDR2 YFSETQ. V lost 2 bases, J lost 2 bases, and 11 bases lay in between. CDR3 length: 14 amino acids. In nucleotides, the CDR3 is TGCGCCAGCAGCTTTGGACTGGCCACCTACGAGCAGTACTTC. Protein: CASSFGLATYEQYF.

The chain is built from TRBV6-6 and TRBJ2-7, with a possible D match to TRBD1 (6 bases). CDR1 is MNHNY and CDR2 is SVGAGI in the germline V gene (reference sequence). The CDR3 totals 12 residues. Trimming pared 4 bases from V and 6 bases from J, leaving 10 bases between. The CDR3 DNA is TGTGCCAGCAGTTTGCAAGGGGGCGAGCAGTACTTC. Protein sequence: CASSLQGGEQYF.

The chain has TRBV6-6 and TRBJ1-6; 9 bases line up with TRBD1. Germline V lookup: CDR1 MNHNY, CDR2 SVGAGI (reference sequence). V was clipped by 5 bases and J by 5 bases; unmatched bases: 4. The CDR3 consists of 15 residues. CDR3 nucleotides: TGTGCCAGCAGTCCAAGGACAGGGGATAATTCACCCCTCCACTTT. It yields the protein CASSPRTGDNSPLHF.